This T cell receptor beta chain derives from a study of cytomegalovirus exposure and HLA in healthy donors. Study-wide results and caveats: Many donors shared some public TCRs, even though most TCR sequences were rare. Later, an analysis found that TCR clusters from the first cohort tended to co-occur in the 130 or so validation repertoires.

This table comes from immunoSEQ multiplex PCR, and its TCRdb copy is limited to in-frame clones, with some not included. The profile shows about 150,000 clones, about 94% of them singletons. This CDR3 is built from 13 residues. Germline V gene lookup returns CDR1 MNHNS and CDR2 SASEGT. V was shortened by 1 base and J by 5 bases, with 8 bases between the two germline ends. To note about this clone: The antigen remains undetermined.

The genes are TRBV6-1 and TRBJ2-5, with D possibly TRBD2 on 5 matching bases. The TCR was taken from a man younger than 30 in good health and CMV-seropositive. The sequencing input was PBMCs. The CDR3 DNA follows: TGTGCCAGCAGTGAAGGGGAGAGGGAGACCCAGTACTTC. This encodes CASSEGERETQYF.